This TCR beta chain was identified in a study of cytotoxic CD8 clonotypes in ibrutinib-treated CLL. In the study overall: Within the patient group, about a dozen were relapsed/refractory and roughly 16 treatment-naive, and some 18 were IGHV unmutated.

This CDR3 is built from 15 residues. Germline V lookup: CDR1 SGHNT, CDR2 YYREEE (reference sequence). Unmatched junction bases numbered 13, after V lost 5 bases and J lost 5 bases. General study findings and limits: Clonality showed a rise at ibrutinib response that reversed toward baseline at progression. Sustained-remission and progressing patients diverged in sampling times.

Here immunoSEQ multiplex PCR was the method, and the copy in TCRdb shows in-frame clones only, minus some. The sample lists around 150,000 clones, 80% occurring once. A note on this clone: The antigen is undetermined.

The rearrangement uses TRBV5-4 and TRBJ2-7; 7 positions match TRBD1. The receptor comes from a human donor with chronic lymphocytic leukemia. The sequenced sample was PBMCs, obtained after 36 months of ibrutinib treatment. DNA of the CDR3: TGTGCCAGCAGACGTGCAGGGGGTAGAGGGGACGAGCAGTACTTC. Its protein is CASRRAGGRGDEQYF.